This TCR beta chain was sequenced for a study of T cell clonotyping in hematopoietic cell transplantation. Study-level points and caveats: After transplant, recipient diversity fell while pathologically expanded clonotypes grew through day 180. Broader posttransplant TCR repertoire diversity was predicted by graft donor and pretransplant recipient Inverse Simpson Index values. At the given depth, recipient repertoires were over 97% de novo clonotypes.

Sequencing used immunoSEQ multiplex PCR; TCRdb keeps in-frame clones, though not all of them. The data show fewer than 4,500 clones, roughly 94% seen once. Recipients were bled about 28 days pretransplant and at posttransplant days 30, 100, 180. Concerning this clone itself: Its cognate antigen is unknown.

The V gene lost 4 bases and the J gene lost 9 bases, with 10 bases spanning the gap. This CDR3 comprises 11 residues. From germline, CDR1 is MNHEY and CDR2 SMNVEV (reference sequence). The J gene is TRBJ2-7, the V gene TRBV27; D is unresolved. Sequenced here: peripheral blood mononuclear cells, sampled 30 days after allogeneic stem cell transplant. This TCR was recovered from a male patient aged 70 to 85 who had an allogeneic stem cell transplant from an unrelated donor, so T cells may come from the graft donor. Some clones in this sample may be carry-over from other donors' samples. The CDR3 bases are TGTGCCAGCAGTTCCCCCACGAGGCAGTACTTC. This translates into CASSSPTRQYF.